This note documents a single T cell receptor beta chain sequence. Its cognate antigen is unknown. CD45RO-CCR7+CD27+CD95- expression identified naive CD8+ T cells. These data originate in a study of CXCR3-negative and CXCR3-positive naive CD8 T cells. Regarding the study as a whole: Naive cells that were CXCR3-positive had more hydrophobic TRB CDR3s (compared with CXCR3-negative naive cells). Comparably high diversity was seen in both naive subsets, and much lower diversity in memory CD8+ cells. Unlike memory cells, which differed, naive CXCR3-negative and CXCR3-positive cells had similar TRBV-TRBJ usage.

UMI-labeled TRB cDNA libraries were prepared by 5' RACE. Following a re-call of the 5' RACE reads, TCRdb has one entry per CDR3 protein and lacks DNA. Its table records about 150,000 distinct CDR3 sequences. CDR3 length: 20 residues. The chain joins TRBV12-3 or TRBV12-4 to TRBJ1-4; TCRdb gives TRBD1 as the D gene, but with no DNA this cannot be confirmed. The receptor was isolated from a human donor in good health. Some clones in this sample may be carry-over from other donors' samples. Sample: naive CXCR3+ CD8+ T cells from blood. Subset meaning: CD45RO-CCR7+CD27+CD95- naive CD8+ T cells expressing CXCR3 (TNR3+). The CDR3 loop is CASSLLKFPGMGATNEKLFF.